The sequence of this TCR beta chain was determined in a study of shared clonotypes between healthy human individuals. The CDR3 is 13 residues long. Per germline, CDR1 MDHEN and CDR2 SYDVKM. Sequencing used immunoSEQ multiplex PCR; TCRdb keeps in-frame clones, though not all of them. The repertoire holds about 2.1 million clones, with 93% as singletons. CD45RO-negative, CCR7-positively selected cells formed the naive CD8 fraction, excluding terminally differentiated effector memory CD45RA+ cells. The clonotype comes from a man in his late teens or twenties in good health. Some clones in this sample may be carry-over from other donors' samples. Sequenced sample: naive CD8+ T cells from PBMCs. The genes are TRBV28 and TRBJ2-5; D gene unclear. The DNA end lines up better with TRBJ2-7; the J call may be wrong. CDR3 residues: CASSFVGDYEQYF. For the CDR3, the DNA is TGTGCCAGCAGTTTTGTTGGGGACTACGAGCAGTACTTC.